This TCR beta chain is from a study of blood T cell repertoires in COVID-19. Study information: The United States, Italy and Spain provided the acute and convalescent COVID-19 samples.

The V segment lost 5 bases and the J segment 4 bases; nucleotides outside the gene matches: 4. The CDR3 contains 14 residues. Germline V gene data show CDR1 as SEHNR and CDR2 as FQNEAQ (reference sequence). Authors' processing steps: Researchers report that nucleated cell counts were estimated from reference gene primer amplification. Only in-frame clones appear in the TCRdb table, and some are missing; sequencing was by immunoSEQ multiplex PCR. V, J and clone size derive from that table, while D and trimming were established from the DNA sequence. The sample lists approximately 280,000 clones, around 89% seen once, with roughly an eighth in the top ten.

The chain is built from TRBV7-9 and TRBJ2-1, with 8 bases matching TRBD2. Sequencing used peripheral blood. The receptor's source is an older woman with acute or convalescent COVID-19. This CDR3 is CASSRSGNYNEQFF. The CDR3 region has the DNA TGTGCCAGCAGCCGTAGCGGGAATTACAATGAGCAGTTCTTC.